This TCR beta chain comes out of a study of human T cells and chemical hapten exposure (dated by TCRdb to the early 2020s). At the level of the whole study: For sensitization, 2% DPC in acetone was applied to an approximately 2 cm by approximately 2 cm area of upper inner arm skin. Weekly therapeutic DPC doses were additionally applied to the scalp of patients throughout the roughly 23-week study period. Patch testing was done on the upper back using Finn chambers containing 0.01% DPC, and results were scored after 6 days according to International Contact Dermatitis Research Group standards. The patient cohort, mostly female, included alopecia areata with under or over 50% scalp involvement, alopecia totalis and alopecia universalis. Libraries were pooled for sequencing, and per-sample TCR yields varied mainly because of small differences in library volumes within the pool. The study tracked peripheral blood TCR repertoire changes in vivo during primary and secondary sensitization to the hapten diphenylcyclopropenone (DPC) in alopecia patients. Patient blood was sampled pre-sensitization (week 0) and at 2, 6 and about 24 weeks after DPC sensitization. For TCR sequencing, blood came from some 31 alopecia patients at anywhere from one to four time points (pre-sensitization, 2, 6 and 24 weeks).

This clonotype was seen a handful of times. The antigen this receptor binds is unknown. No base quality values were provided; no much bigger clone lies one nucleotide off. Libraries came from RACE. Instrument used: NextSeq 500. Library preparation attached unique molecular identifiers to individual cDNA molecules for quantitative, reproducible TCR counting. From each blood RNA sample, both TCR alpha and TCR beta chains were sequenced. Regarding the original processing steps: A median of around 100,000 TCRs per sample was observed, with a range of about 23,224 to 690,600. The Decombinator software suite was used to annotate the V, J and CDR3 of the TCR reads. Every sample was subsampled to the same number of TCRs (28,000) for the PS versus PT1 abundance plots. Expanded TCRs were defined as absent before sensitization and observed at least eight times at the 2-week time point. Starting from the raw public reads, TCRdb applied fastp trimming at Q25, assembled clones with MiXCR and retained in-frame beta chains. Entries are consolidated by CDR3 protein sequence, retaining the most common genes and DNA. In this record, the V and J calls reflect TCRdb's handling and not the investigators' own analysis. The sample records some 79,000 distinct CDR3 sequences, 10% to 14% of which are singletons. The ten biggest clones cover roughly 3.7% of the sample.

In light of the paper, this sample's time point label describes: patch test 3, about 24 weeks after DPC sensitization. The treatment or condition label for this specimen denotes: therapeutic diphenylcyclopropenone sensitization with weekly scalp DPC. Blood at each patch-test visit was drawn before the patch test was applied. Patients were eligible if aged 18 to 70, diagnosed with alopecia and judged suitable for DPC therapy, and pregnant patients were excluded. Unfractionated whole blood was collected in Tempus Blood RNA tubes, and total RNA was extracted from that blood. Paper-wide results and their limitations: Compared with pre-sensitization or healthy control sets, expanded TCRs formed significantly more large CDR3 similarity clusters, which is consistent with antigen-driven responses. Repeated subsampling changed both the strength of the expansion versus patch-test correlation and the threshold at which that correlation became significant. Patch test score was positively correlated with the number of PT1 expanded TCRs, with significance at thresholds 8, 16 and 32 but not at 4. No change with DPC sensitization was found in the number of TCRs above 1 in 1000 frequency, and no evidence of global repertoire structure alterations was found. Because every patient had alopecia, a presumed autoimmune disease, the patients' immune response might differ from that of healthy individuals.

The receptor comes from a woman in her forties or fifties with alopecia areata. Some clones in this sample may be carry-over from other donors' samples. The source was whole blood, collected in connection with sensitization to the hapten diphenylcyclopropenone (DPC).

CDR3 sequence: CASSTRTSFITDTQYF. The sequenced DNA is TGTGCCAGCAGCACCAGGACTAGCTTTATAACAGATACGCAGTATTTT. Here the chain combines TRBV7-8 and TRBJ2-3; TRBD2 fits 8 bases in the junction. Unmatched junction bases come to 10, with V trimmed by 5 bases and J by 3 bases. Reading from cysteine to phenylalanine, the CDR3 counts 16 amino acids. The retained sequence is limited to the CDR3, 48 bases, with the frame set at the first base. CDR1 and CDR2 were assigned from the germline V gene as SGHVS and FQNEAQ.